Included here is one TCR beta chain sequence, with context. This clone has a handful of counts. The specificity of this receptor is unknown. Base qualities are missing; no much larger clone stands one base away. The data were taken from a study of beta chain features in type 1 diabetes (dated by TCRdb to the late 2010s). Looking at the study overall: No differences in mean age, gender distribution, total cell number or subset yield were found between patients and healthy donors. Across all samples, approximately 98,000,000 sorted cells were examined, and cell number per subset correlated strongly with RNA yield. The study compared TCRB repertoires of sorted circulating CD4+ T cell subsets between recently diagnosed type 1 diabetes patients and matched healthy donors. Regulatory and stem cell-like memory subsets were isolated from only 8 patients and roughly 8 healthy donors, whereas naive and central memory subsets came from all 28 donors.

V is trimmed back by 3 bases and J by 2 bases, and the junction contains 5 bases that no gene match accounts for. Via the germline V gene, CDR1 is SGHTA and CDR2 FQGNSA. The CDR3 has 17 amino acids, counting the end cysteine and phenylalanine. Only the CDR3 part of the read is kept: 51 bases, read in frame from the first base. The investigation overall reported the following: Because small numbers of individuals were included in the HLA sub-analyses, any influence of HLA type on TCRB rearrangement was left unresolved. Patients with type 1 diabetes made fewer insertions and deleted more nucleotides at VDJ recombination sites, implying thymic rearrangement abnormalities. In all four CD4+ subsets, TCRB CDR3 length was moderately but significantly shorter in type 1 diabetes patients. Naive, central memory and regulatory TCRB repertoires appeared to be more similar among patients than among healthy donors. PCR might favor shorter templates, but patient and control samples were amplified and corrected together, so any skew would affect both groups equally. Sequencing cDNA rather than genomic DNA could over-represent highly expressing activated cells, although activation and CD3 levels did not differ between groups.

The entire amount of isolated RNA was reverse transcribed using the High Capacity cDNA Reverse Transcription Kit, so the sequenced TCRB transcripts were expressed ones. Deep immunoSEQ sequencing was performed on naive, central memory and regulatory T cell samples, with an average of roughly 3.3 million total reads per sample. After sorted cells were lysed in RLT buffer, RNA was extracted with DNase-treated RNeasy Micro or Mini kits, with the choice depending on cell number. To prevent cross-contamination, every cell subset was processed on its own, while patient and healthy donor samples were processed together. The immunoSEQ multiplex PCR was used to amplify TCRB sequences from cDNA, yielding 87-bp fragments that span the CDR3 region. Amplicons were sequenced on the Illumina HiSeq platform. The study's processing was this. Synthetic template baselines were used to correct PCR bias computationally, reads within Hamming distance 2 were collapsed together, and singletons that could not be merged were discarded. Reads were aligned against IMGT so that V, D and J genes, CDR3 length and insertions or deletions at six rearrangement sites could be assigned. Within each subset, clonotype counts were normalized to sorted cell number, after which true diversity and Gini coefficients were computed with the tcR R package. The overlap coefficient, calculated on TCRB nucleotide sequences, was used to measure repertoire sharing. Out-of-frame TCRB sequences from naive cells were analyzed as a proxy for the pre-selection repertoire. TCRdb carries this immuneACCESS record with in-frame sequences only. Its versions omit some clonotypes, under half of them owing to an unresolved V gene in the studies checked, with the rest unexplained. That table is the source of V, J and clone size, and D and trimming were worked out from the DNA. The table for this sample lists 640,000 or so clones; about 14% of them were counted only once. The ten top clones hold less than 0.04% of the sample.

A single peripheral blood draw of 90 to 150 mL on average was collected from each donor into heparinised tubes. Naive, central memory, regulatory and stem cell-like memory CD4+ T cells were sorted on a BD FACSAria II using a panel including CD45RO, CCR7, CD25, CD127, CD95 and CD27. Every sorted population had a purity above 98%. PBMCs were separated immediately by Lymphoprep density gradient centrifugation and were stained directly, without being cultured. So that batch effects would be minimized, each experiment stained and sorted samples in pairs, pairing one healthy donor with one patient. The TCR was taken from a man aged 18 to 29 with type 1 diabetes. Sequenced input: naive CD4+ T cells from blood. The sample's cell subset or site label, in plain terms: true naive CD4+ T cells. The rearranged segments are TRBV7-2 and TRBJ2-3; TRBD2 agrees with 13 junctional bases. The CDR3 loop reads CASSFRLAGGSTDTQYF. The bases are TGTGCCAGCAGCTTCCGACTAGCGGGGGGCTCCACAGATACGCAGTATTTT.